The 19 T cell receptor beta chains below were found in one sample sequenced in a study of blood T cells in healthy people across ages. Then a second PCR, running about 7 to 11 cycles, was carried out with a sample-barcoded 5' primer and a J-beta primer mix. In TCRdb, the 5' RACE reads were re-called with MiXCR into one record per CDR3 protein. The table includes over 1,500,000 distinct CDR3 sequences, 49% detected once. The sequenced sample consisted of blood. The receptor set was obtained from a woman in her thirties or forties in good health.

This clonotype showed up just a few times. The chain has TRBV6-2 or TRBV6-3 and TRBJ2-7; TRBD1 matches at 8 bases. Germline CDR1 and CDR2: MNHEY and SVGEGT. This CDR3 has 15 residues. V shed 2 bases and J 0 bases; nucleotides not matched to a gene: 3. CDR3 sequence: CASSYDQGASYEQYF. The CDR3, as DNA: TGTGCCAGCAGTTACGATCAGGGGGCCTCCTACGAGCAGTACTTC.

The chain is built from TRBV28 and TRBJ2-6; D perhaps matches TRBD1 (6 bases). Trimming left V 8 bases short and J 0 bases short, with 14 bases between. This CDR3 contains 16 residues. Germline CDR1 MDHEN, CDR2 SYDVKM. The CDR3 sequence: CASWGQGSSGANVLTF. The CDR3 DNA follows: TGTGCCAGCTGGGGGCAGGGGAGCTCTGGGGCCAACGTCCTGACTTTC.

The gene calls are TRBV7-2 and TRBJ2-1, with 9 bases fitting TRBD1. Germline V lookup: CDR1 SGHTA, CDR2 FQGNSA. The V gene end was trimmed by 4 bases and the J gene end by 9 bases; junction bases not matched to a gene: 4. The CDR3 has 13 residues. DNA of the CDR3: TGTGCCAGCAGCTCGACAGGGGGAGGTGAGCAGTTCTTC. This encodes CASSSTGGGEQFF.

This sequence joins TRBV6-2 or TRBV6-3 and TRBJ1-1; D is uncertain. Germline V CDR1 and CDR2: MNHEY, SVGEGT. V was cut by 4 bases and J by 0 bases, with 9 bases left in between. CDR3 size: 14 residues. CDR3 residues: CASSFGAMNTEAFF. The DNA of the CDR3 is TGTGCCAGCAGTTTTGGAGCCATGAACACTGAAGCTTTCTTT.

The chain has TRBV6-6 and TRBJ2-5; tentatively, D is TRBD1 (5 bases). V was pared by 6 bases and J by 0 bases, with 14 bases between. Germline CDR1 MNHNY, CDR2 SVGAGI (reference sequence). This CDR3 comprises 15 residues. CDR3 amino acids: CASRLRDRYQETQYF. CDR3 in DNA: TGTGCCAGCAGACTTAGAGACAGATACCAAGAGACCCAGTACTTC.

The chain links TRBV7-2 to TRBJ1-6; TRBD1 agrees at 12 bases. V lost 5 bases to trimming and J lost 9 bases; unmatched junction nucleotides: 11. The CDR3 sequence is 17 residues long. The germline CDR1 and CDR2 sequences are SGHTA and FQGNSA. The CDR3 loop is CASSLLMGQGATSPLHF. Written as DNA, the CDR3 is TGTGCCAGCAGCCTCTTGATGGGACAGGGGGCGACTTCACCCCTCCACTTT.

In its sample, this clonotype was seen a few times. The rearrangement uses TRBV7-2 and TRBJ2-3, with 10 bases that match TRBD2. Germline V gene data show CDR1 as SGHTA and CDR2 as FQGNSA. Trimming cost V 5 bases and J 4 bases; bases outside gene matches: 9. The CDR3 has 16 amino acids. The CDR3 spells CASSPRALAGADTQYF. The CDR3 nucleotides read TGTGCCAGCAGCCCCCGCGCTCTAGCGGGGGCAGATACGCAGTATTTT.

The chain uses TRBV7-9 and TRBJ2-2, with D uncertain. V lost 5 bases, J lost 5 bases, and 6 bases lay in between. The CDR3 sequence is 12 residues long. From germline, CDR1 is SEHNR and CDR2 FQNEAQ (reference sequence). The CDR3, as DNA: TGTGCCAGCAGCCCTTGGACCGGGGAGCTGTTTTTT. Amino acid sequence: CASSPWTGELFF.

This clonotype was detected a few times. This chain connects TRBV20-1 to TRBJ2-1; D may be TRBD1 (6 bases). This CDR3 region has 15 residues. V lost 3 bases to trimming and J lost 5 bases, with 17 bases between them. The germline V gene has CDR1 DFQATT and CDR2 SNEGSKA (reference sequence). The CDR3 bases are TGCAGTGCTAGGCAACAGGGCTGGGGGAACAATGAGCAGTTCTTC. This codes for CSARQQGWGNNEQFF.

This clonotype was detected a few times. This chain links TRBV4-2 with TRBJ2-7, with 7 bases identical to TRBD1. The CDR3 is made up of 15 amino acids. V dropped 10 bases and J dropped 2; count of bases not matched to a gene: 14. Germline CDR1 is LGHNA and CDR2 is YNFKEQ. Here the CDR3 DNA reads TGTGCCACCGGTCCTGTAGGGGGCGGCACCTACGAGCAGTACTTC. This gives the protein CATGPVGGGTYEQYF.

The chain joins TRBV19 to TRBJ2-1; possibly TRBD1 for D (6 bases). Germline CDR1 reads LNHDA; CDR2 reads SQIVND (reference sequence). V gave up 7 bases and J gave up 7 bases, with 14 bases separating them. The CDR3 is 13 amino acids. The CDR3 DNA reads TGTGCCAGTATTGGGGCAGGGACAAATGAGCAGTTCTTC. Translation gives CASIGAGTNEQFF.

The V call is TRBV2, the J call TRBJ2-7; 8 bases line up with TRBD2. This CDR3 spans 16 amino acids. CDR1 is SNHLY and CDR2 is FYNNEI in the germline V gene. V shed 2 bases, J shed 0 bases, and the junction held 6 bases outside the gene matches. This chain's CDR3 is CASSERTSGFSYEQYF. In nucleotides, the CDR3 is TGTGCCAGCAGTGAACGAACTAGCGGATTCTCCTACGAGCAGTACTTC.

This clonotype has more than one count but fewer than ten. V and J are TRBV9 and TRBJ2-1, with D perhaps matching TRBD1 or TRBD2 (5 bases each). The CDR3 totals 13 residues. V lost 5 bases to trimming and J lost 8 bases, with 14 bases between them. The germline gives CDR1 SGDLS, CDR2 YYNGEE. The DNA for the CDR3 is TGTGCCAGCAGTGAGGGGCCCCTGGATGAGCAGTTCTTC. Its translation: CASSEGPLDEQFF.

This chain joins TRBV7-2 and TRBJ2-4; D might be TRBD1 (6 bases). The germline V gene has CDR1 SGHTA and CDR2 FQGNSA. Trimming took 5 bases from V and 13 from J, leaving 21 bases between them. The CDR3 has 14 residues. CDR3 in DNA: TGTGCCAGCAGCCAGAGGACAGACCGAAGCGCCCAGTACTTC. This gives the protein CASSQRTDRSAQYF.

This clonotype was observed a handful of times. This chain uses TRBV7-2 with TRBJ2-1; no clear D. This CDR3 is 15 amino acids long. In germline, CDR1 is SGHTA, CDR2 FQGNSA. Trimming shortened V by 1 base and J by 2 bases, and 9 bases separated the two germline ends. CDR3 bases: TGTGCCAGCAGCTTAGTAGCAGCGACCTACAATGAGCAGTTCTTC. Its translation is CASSLVAATYNEQFF.

The chain joins TRBV4-1 to TRBJ2-1; D may match TRBD1 or TRBD2 (6 bases each). Germline V gives CDR1 MGHRA, CDR2 YSYEKL. With 0 bases removed from V and 0 bases from J, the gap between germline ends came to 12 bases. The CDR3 has 17 residues. The CDR3 is CASSQDPGAISYNEQFF. In DNA, the CDR3 is TGCGCCAGCAGCCAAGACCCGGGGGCCATCTCCTACAATGAGCAGTTCTTC.

This clonotype appeared a few times. This chain connects TRBV5-1 to TRBJ2-7, with 7 bases identical to TRBD2. This CDR3 has 15 amino acids. Germline V lookup: CDR1 SGHRS, CDR2 YFSETQ. Losses at the gene ends were 0 bases for V and 3 bases for J; bases not matched to a gene: 6. The DNA of the CDR3 is TGCGCCAGCAGCTTGGACCCAGGGAGGGTCTACGAGCAGTACTTC. Translation: CASSLDPGRVYEQYF.

The genes are TRBV11-3 and TRBJ2-1; D perhaps matches TRBD2 (7 bases). The V gene lost 5 bases and the J gene lost 12 bases, with 17 bases spanning the gap. The V gene's germline CDR1 is SGHNT and CDR2 YENEEA. The CDR3 length is 13 residues. CDR3 coding DNA: TGTGCCAGCAGCCGCACGATTAGGGGGGGGCAGTTCTTC. This sequence encodes CASSRTIRGGQFF.

This clonotype was observed a few times. The chain employs TRBV7-2 and TRBJ2-4, with D possibly matching TRBD1 (6 bases). The V gene's germline CDR1 is SGHTA and CDR2 FQGNSA. The V and J ends lost 2 bases and 3 bases respectively, with 17 bases between them. The CDR3 is made up of 17 amino acids. CDR3 nucleotide sequence: TGTGCCAGCAGCTTAATAACAGGGCACGTCGGCAAAAACATTCAGTACTTC. Its protein is CASSLITGHVGKNIQYF.